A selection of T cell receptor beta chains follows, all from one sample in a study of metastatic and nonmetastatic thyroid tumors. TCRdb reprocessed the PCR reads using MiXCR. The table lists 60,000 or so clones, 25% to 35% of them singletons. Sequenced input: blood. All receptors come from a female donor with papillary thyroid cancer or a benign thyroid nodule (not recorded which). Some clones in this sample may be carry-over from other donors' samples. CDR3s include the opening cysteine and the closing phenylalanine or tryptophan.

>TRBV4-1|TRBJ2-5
CASSQDHGTTQETQYF
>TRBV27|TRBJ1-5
CASSNSNQPQHF
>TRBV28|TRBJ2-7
CASSLEEASSYEQYF
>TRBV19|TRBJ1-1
CASRLQGAHTEAFF
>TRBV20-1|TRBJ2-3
CSAHPGLAGHTDTQYF
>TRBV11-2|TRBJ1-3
CASSVGGGTGNTIYF
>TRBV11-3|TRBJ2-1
CASSRSTSGVYNEQFF
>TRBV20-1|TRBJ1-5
CSARHRGRDSSAQHF
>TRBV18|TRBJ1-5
CASSLGVGLNQPQHF
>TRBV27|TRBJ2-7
CASSFSQAVADYEQYF
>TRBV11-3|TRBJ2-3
CASSLNLRGTQYF
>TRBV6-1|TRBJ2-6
CASTGTGISGANVLTF
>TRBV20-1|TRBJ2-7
CSARDPDRGAYEQYF
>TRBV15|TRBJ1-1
CATSRRTGVMNTEAFF
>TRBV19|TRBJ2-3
CASSIDGDPKVADTQYF
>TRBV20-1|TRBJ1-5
CSAPGRWNQPQHF
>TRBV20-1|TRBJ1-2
CSARDGGFHGYTF
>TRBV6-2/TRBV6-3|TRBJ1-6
CASALDRPRSSPLHF
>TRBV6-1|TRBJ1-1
CASNDGRPNTEAFF
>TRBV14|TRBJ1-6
CASSLSGGGSPLHF
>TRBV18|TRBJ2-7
CASSPFLDSYEQYF
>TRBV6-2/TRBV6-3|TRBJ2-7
CASSFHPDSHYEQYF
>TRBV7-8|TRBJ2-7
CASSPRPGLYYEQYF
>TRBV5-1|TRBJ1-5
CASSEGPGQPQHF
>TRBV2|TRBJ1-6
CASSATGGNSPLHF
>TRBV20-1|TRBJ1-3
CSAPSRGINSGNTIYF
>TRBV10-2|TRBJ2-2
CASSEQGYTGELFF
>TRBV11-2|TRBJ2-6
CASSLGRGPGANVLTF
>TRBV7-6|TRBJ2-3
CASSLSGTSGQRTDTQYF
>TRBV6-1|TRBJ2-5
CASSRDSQETQYF
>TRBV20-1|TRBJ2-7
CSARDTLSSYEQYF
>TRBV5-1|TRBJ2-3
CASSLAVSDTQYF
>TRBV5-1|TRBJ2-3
CASSSPGEADTQYF
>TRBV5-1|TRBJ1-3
CASSARTGAGNTIYF
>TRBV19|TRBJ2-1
CASSTLAGGNEQFF
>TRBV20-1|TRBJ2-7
CSAPRDAAYEQYF
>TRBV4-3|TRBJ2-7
CASSQADSATTYEQYF
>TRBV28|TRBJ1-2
CASSISQGARVGGYTF
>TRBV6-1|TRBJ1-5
CASRTGAGQPQHF
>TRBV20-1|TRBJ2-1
CSARPQRGGLPNEQFF
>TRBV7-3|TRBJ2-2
CASSSDPLLGNTGELFF
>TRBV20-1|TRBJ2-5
CSARDNSGRASRGETQYF
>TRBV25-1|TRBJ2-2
CASSQIMGFNWLGNTGELFF
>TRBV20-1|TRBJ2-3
CSAPGSSDTQYF
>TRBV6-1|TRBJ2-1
CASSQRTGTASNGQFF
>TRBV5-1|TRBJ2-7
CASSLGPTRDSRNF
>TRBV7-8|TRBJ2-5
CASSRRQGGRETQYF
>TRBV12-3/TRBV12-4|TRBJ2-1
CASTADSSYNEQFF
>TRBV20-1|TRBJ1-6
CSARGTGGDNSPLHF
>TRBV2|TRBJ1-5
CASSADSGNQPQHF
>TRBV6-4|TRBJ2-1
CASSEGAGSGNEQFF
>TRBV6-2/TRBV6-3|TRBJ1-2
CASGGPGEDNYGYTF
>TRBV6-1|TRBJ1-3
CASSEGDMGNTIYF
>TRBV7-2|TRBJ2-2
CASSGRVNTGELFF
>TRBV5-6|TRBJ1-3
CASSWSERGRSGNTIYF
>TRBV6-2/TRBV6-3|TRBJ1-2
CASGQNYGYTF
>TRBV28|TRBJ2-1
CASSFLLAGYEQFF